This T cell receptor beta chain derives from a study of cytomegalovirus exposure and HLA in healthy donors. Study-wide results and limits: Associated with cytomegalovirus, according to the listing, were 150 to 200 TCR beta chains. Reports showed the classifier diagnosing cytomegalovirus status with high specificity and sensitivity. According to a subsequent analysis, TCR clusters identified in the first cohort showed a tendency to co-occur across the 120 or so validation repertoires.

The CDR3 consists of 12 residues. V was trimmed by 3 bases and J by 7 bases, leaving 7 bases between them. Germline V gene lookup returns CDR1 MNHEY and CDR2 SMNVEV (reference sequence). The donors were members of the roughly 120-subject validation cohort (separate from the approximately 670-subject first cohort). Measured with immunoSEQ multiplex PCR; TCRdb has only the in-frame clones, and not every one. The sample consists of fewer than 80,000 clones, 96% of them appearing once. To note about this clone: What it recognizes is unknown.

The TCR comes from a woman aged 18-29 years in good health and CMV-seropositive. The V call is TRBV27, the J call TRBJ2-1, with unresolved D. The sequencing input was PBMCs. CDR3 sequence reads: CASSFNNNEQFF. Here the CDR3 DNA reads TGTGCCAGCAGTTTTAACAATAATGAGCAGTTCTTC.